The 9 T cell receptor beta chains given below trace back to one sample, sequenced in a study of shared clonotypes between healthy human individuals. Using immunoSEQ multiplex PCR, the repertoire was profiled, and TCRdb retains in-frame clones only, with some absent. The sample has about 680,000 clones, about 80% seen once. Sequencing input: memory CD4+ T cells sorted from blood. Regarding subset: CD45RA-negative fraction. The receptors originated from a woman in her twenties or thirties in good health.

CDR3 nucleotides: TGTGCCAGCAGCCAGGACAGGGGGTTGGATACGCAGTATTTT. The encoded protein is CASSQDRGLDTQYF. The chain carries TRBV4-2 and TRBJ2-3, with 10 positions matching TRBD1. The CDR3 is 14 amino acids. Germline assignment: CDR1 LGHNA and CDR2 YNFKEQ. The J segment lost 6 bases and the V segment lost 3 bases, leaving 3 bases of the junction unmatched.

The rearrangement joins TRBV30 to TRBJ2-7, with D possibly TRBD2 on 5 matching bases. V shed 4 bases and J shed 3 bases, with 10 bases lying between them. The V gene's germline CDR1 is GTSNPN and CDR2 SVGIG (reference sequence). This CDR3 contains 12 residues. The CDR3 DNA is TGTGCCTGGAAAATCACTAGCTACGAGCAGTACTTC. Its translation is CAWKITSYEQYF.

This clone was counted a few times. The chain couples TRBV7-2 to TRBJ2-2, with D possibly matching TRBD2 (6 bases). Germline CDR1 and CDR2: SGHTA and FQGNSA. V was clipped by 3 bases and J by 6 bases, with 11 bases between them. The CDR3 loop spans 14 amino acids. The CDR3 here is CASSLTSISGELFF. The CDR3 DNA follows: TGTGCCAGCAGCTTGACTAGTATTTCCGGGGAGCTGTTTTTT.

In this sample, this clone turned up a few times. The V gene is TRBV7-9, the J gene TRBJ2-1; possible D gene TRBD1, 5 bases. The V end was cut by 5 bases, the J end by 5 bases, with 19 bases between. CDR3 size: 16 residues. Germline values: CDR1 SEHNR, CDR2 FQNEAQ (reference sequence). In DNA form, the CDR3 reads TGTGCCAGCAGCCCTCCGATGCAGGGTTACCACAATGAGCAGTTCTTC. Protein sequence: CASSPPMQGYHNEQFF.

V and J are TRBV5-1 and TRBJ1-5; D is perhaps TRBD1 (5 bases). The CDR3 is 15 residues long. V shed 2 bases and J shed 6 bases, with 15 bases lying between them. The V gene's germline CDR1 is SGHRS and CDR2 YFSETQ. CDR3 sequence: CASSFGAGLGQPQHF. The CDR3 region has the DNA TGCGCCAGCAGCTTCGGGGCAGGGCTTGGTCAGCCCCAGCATTTT.

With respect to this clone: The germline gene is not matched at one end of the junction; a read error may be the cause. The CDR3 region is CASSYDRDRRSCF. The CDR3 nucleotides read TGTGCCAGTAGTTACGACCGGGACAGGAGGTCCTGCTTC. The chain recombines TRBV19 with TRBJ2-7, with 8 bases matching TRBD1. CDR3 length equals 13 residues. Germline values: CDR1 LNHDA, CDR2 SQIVND (reference sequence).

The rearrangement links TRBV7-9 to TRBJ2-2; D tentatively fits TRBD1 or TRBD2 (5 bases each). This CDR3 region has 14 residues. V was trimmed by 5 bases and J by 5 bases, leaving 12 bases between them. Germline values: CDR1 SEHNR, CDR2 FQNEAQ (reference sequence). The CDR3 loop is CASSRQGETGELFF. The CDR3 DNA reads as TGTGCCAGCAGCCGGCAGGGAGAGACCGGGGAGCTGTTTTTT.

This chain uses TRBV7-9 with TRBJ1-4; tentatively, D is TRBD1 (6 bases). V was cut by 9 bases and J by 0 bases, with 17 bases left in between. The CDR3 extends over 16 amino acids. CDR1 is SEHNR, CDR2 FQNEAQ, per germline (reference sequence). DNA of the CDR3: TGTGCCAGACAGGGACTCGGAACTGCAACTAATGAAAAACTGTTTTTT. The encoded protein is CARQGLGTATNEKLFF.

CDR3: CASSQGIKRVETQYF. The CDR3 DNA reads as TGCGCCAGCAGCCAAGGGATTAAGAGGGTTGAGACCCAGTACTTC. The chain uses TRBV4-1 and TRBJ2-5; the D gene is possibly TRBD2 (5 bases). The length of the CDR3 is 15 residues. Germline V gene data show CDR1 as MGHRA and CDR2 as YSYEKL. The V gene lost 1 base and the J gene lost 5 bases, with 14 bases spanning the gap.